A single sample gave rise to the 22 T cell receptor beta chains below, sequenced in a study of blood T cell repertoires in COVID-19. Here immunoSEQ multiplex PCR was the method, and the copy in TCRdb shows in-frame clones only, minus some. The profile shows 65,000 to 85,000 clones, 90% of them singletons. Sequenced material: peripheral blood. The receptors shown here come from a human donor in a cohort sampled during active COVID-19.

The rearrangement joins TRBV4-3 to TRBJ2-3, with D hard to call. CDR3 length: 15 amino acids. Germline V gives CDR1 LGHNA, CDR2 YSLEER. V was cut by 1 base and J by 2 bases, with 10 bases left in between. CDR3 sequence: CASSQGARYTDTQYF. The CDR3 DNA reads as TGCGCCAGCAGCCAAGGTGCGCGGTACACAGATACGCAGTATTTT.

This chain links TRBV25-1 with TRBJ2-5, with 12 bases lining up with TRBD2. The CDR3 loop spans 15 amino acids. Germline loops: CDR1 MGHDK, CDR2 SYGVNS. The V segment lost 6 bases and the J segment 5 bases; nucleotides outside the gene matches: 7. The CDR3 here is CASSYGLAGIETQYF. As DNA, the CDR3 is TGTGCCAGCAGCTACGGACTAGCGGGAATCGAGACCCAGTACTTC.

The J gene is TRBJ1-6, the V gene TRBV6-2 or TRBV6-3, with a possible D match to TRBD1 (5 bases). The CDR3 consists of 13 residues. Trimming took off 5 bases at V and 8 bases at J, with 10 bases between the two ends. Germline loops: CDR1 MNHEY, CDR2 SVGEGT. The CDR3 nucleotides read TGTGCCAGCAGTAATCTACAGGATTCACCCCTCCACTTT. Residues: CASSNLQDSPLHF.

This clone was picked up one time. The chain carries TRBV7-2 and TRBJ2-7; D gene uncertain. Deletions cut 5 bases from V and 2 bases from J, with 10 bases between. The CDR3 runs 13 residues. CDR1 and CDR2 (germline): SGHTA, FQGNSA. The CDR3 region has the DNA TGTGCCAGCAGCCCCTACAGCACCTACGAGCAGTACTTC. This translates into CASSPYSTYEQYF.

The chain recombines TRBV12-3 or TRBV12-4 with TRBJ1-2; D might be TRBD1 (6 bases). Deletions cut 3 bases from V and 8 bases from J, with 10 bases between. The CDR3 has 12 residues. In nucleotides, the CDR3 is TGTGCCAGCAGTTTTACAGGGCGCGGCTACACCTTC. This sequence encodes CASSFTGRGYTF.

The chain recombines TRBV2 with TRBJ2-2; D may be TRBD1 (5 bases). The V and J ends lost 9 bases and 6 bases respectively, with 20 bases between them. This CDR3 spans 15 amino acids. CDR1 is SNHLY, CDR2 FYNNEI, per germline. The DNA for the CDR3 is TGTGCCAGTGCTTTCCAGGGTACCAACGCCGGGGAGCTGTTTTTT. Its protein product is CASAFQGTNAGELFF.

The chain is built from TRBV3-1 (or the pseudogene TRBV3-2) and TRBJ2-7; 9 bases map to TRBD1. V shed 3 bases and J 5 bases; nucleotides not matched to a gene: 11. The CDR3 runs 16 residues. Germline V gene lookup returns CDR1 LGHDT and CDR2 YNNKEL (reference sequence). The CDR3 region has the DNA TGTGCCAGCAGCCAGGTCTTTGGACAGGGGTTCCACGAGCAGTACTTC. It translates to CASSQVFGQGFHEQYF.

The V gene is TRBV11-2, the J gene TRBJ2-4, with TRBD1 matching over 7 bases. This CDR3 region has 15 residues. Trimming at V came to 5 bases and at J to 3 bases, leaving 7 bases not matched to a gene. Germline loops: CDR1 SGHAT, CDR2 FQNNGV. The CDR3 DNA reads TGTGCCAGCAGCCGCGGAACAGGGGACAAAAACATTCAGTACTTC. The encoded protein is CASSRGTGDKNIQYF.

The rearrangement uses TRBV5-4 and TRBJ2-3; TRBD1 matches 9 bases. The CDR3 extends over 14 amino acids. Looked up from germline, CDR1 is SGHNT and CDR2 is YYREEE (reference sequence). V shed 5 bases and J 5 bases; nucleotides not matched to a gene: 6. Here the CDR3 DNA reads TGTGCCAGCAGTCCTGGACAGGGGCGAGATACGCAGTATTTT. Its translation: CASSPGQGRDTQYF. The entire variable domain, with the rest obtained from reference TRBV5-4 and TRBJ2-3, is as follows: ETGVTQSPTHLIKTRGQQVTLRCSSQSGHNTVSWYQQALGQGPQFIFQYYREEENGRGNFPPRFSGLQFPNYSSELNVNALELDDSALYLCASSPGQGRDTQYFGPGTRLTVL.

CDR3 sequence reads: CASSLARANSPLHF. DNA for the CDR3: TGTGCCAGCAGCTTAGCCAGGGCCAATTCACCCCTCCACTTT. The rearrangement joins TRBV11-2 to TRBJ1-6; the D gene is possibly TRBD1 (5 bases). The length of the CDR3 is 14 residues. Germline V gene data show CDR1 as SGHAT and CDR2 as FQNNGV. V was cut by 1 base and J by 7 bases, with 8 bases left in between.

J is TRBJ1-6 and V is TRBV7-2, with 9 nucleotides matching TRBD1. There are 16 residues in the CDR3. Germline values: CDR1 SGHTA, CDR2 FQGNSA. The junction had 12 bases not matched to a gene; V was cut back by 8 bases and J by 7 bases. The CDR3 reads CASGTGSGIGNSPLHF. The CDR3 DNA follows: TGTGCCAGCGGGACAGGGTCTGGGATTGGGAATTCACCCCTCCACTTT.

This clone was counted once. J is TRBJ1-5 and V is TRBV4-2; D is ambiguous. Germline CDR1 reads LGHNA; CDR2 reads YNFKEQ. V lost 4 bases and J lost 1, with 17 bases in between. The CDR3 runs to 17 residues. The CDR3 here is CASSLLFHGESNQPQHF. The CDR3 bases are TGTGCCAGCAGCCTACTTTTTCACGGGGAGAGCAATCAGCCCCAGCATTTT.

The J gene is TRBJ2-3, the V gene TRBV28; D is possibly TRBD1 (5 bases). The CDR3 has 14 residues. Trimming took off 1 base at V and 6 bases at J, with 11 bases between the two ends. Germline V gives CDR1 MDHEN, CDR2 SYDVKM. The DNA for the CDR3 is TGTGCCAGCAGTTTATATAGGGGTTCGGATACGCAGTATTTT. This translates into CASSLYRGSDTQYF.

This sequence joins TRBV27 and TRBJ2-1; D is perhaps TRBD1 (6 bases). The CDR3 is made up of 16 amino acids. Germline V gene sequence: CDR1 MNHEY, CDR2 SMNVEV (reference sequence). Deletions cut 5 bases from V and 7 bases from J, with 21 bases between. DNA for the CDR3: TGTGCCAGCAGTCGTACCAGGGTCCGGGACAAGAATGAGCAGTTCTTC. Its protein is CASSRTRVRDKNEQFF.

CDR3 bases: TGTGCCAGCAGGTTTGAGGGCCCGACCTACGAGCAGTACTTC. Its translation: CASRFEGPTYEQYF. V is TRBV2 and J is TRBJ2-7; D is possibly TRBD2 (5 bases). The length of the CDR3 is 14 residues. Trimming pared 6 bases from V and 2 bases from J, leaving 14 bases between. Per germline, CDR1 SNHLY and CDR2 FYNNEI.

This sequence joins TRBV5-1 and TRBJ2-3, with 10 bases lining up with TRBD2. This CDR3 comprises 15 residues. Per the germline V gene, CDR1 is SGHRS and CDR2 is YFSETQ. J was trimmed by 6 bases and V by 4 bases; bases with no gene match: 8. CDR3 coding DNA: TGCGCCAGCAGCCCGGGACTAGCGCCAGGGGATACGCAGTATTTT. Translation: CASSPGLAPGDTQYF.

This clone was detected only a few times. The chain has TRBV14 and TRBJ2-1; 12 bases align to TRBD2. CDR1 is SGHDN, CDR2 FVKESK, per germline. The CDR3 covers 19 residues. V was clipped by 1 base and J by 4 bases; unmatched bases: 11. In nucleotides, the CDR3 is TGTGCCAGCAGCCAAGTACTAGCGGGGGGCCGTCTTCGTTACAATGAGCAGTTCTTC. Its protein product is CASSQVLAGGRLRYNEQFF.

The chain links TRBV27 to TRBJ1-4; D not certain. Per the germline V gene, CDR1 is MNHEY and CDR2 is SMNVEV (reference sequence). Trimming shortened V by 2 bases and J by 7 bases, and 5 bases separated the two germline ends. This CDR3 contains 12 residues. The CDR3 DNA follows: TGTGCCAGCAGTTTACGGGGTGAAAAACTGTTTTTT. It is translated as CASSLRGEKLFF.

This chain uses TRBV7-2 with TRBJ1-1, with D possibly TRBD1 on 5 matching bases. The CDR3 is 14 amino acids. From germline, CDR1 is SGHTA and CDR2 FQGNSA. Trimming removed 2 bases from V and 5 bases from J, with 12 bases in between. The CDR3 coding sequence is TGTGCCAGCAGCTTATCCGGGGGTTCAACTGAAGCTTTCTTT. The encoded protein is CASSLSGGSTEAFF.

V and J are TRBV19 and TRBJ2-2, with 13 bases identical to TRBD2. Germline values: CDR1 LNHDA, CDR2 SQIVND (reference sequence). V lost 5 bases, J lost 7 bases, and 4 bases stayed unmatched. The CDR3 consists of 15 residues. The CDR3 DNA reads as TGTGCCAGTAGTTCCCGGACTAGCGGGAGCGGGGAGCTGTTTTTT. This gives the protein CASSSRTSGSGELFF.

The chain has TRBV19 and TRBJ1-3; no definite D call. The CDR3 consists of 13 residues. From germline, CDR1 is LNHDA and CDR2 SQIVND (reference sequence). Between the trimmed V and J ends, which lost 9 bases and 0 bases, there was a span of 9 bases. The CDR3 DNA reads as TGTGCCAGCTCACCTAACTCTGGAAACACCATATATTTT. It codes for CASSPNSGNTIYF.

The J gene is TRBJ2-5, the V gene TRBV12-3 or TRBV12-4, with TRBD2 identical over 7 bases. Trimming at V came to 2 bases and at J to 5 bases, leaving 2 bases not matched to a gene. CDR3 length equals 13 residues. For the CDR3, the DNA is TGTGCCAGCAGTTTAACTAGCGTGGAGACCCAGTACTTC. Amino acids: CASSLTSVETQYF.